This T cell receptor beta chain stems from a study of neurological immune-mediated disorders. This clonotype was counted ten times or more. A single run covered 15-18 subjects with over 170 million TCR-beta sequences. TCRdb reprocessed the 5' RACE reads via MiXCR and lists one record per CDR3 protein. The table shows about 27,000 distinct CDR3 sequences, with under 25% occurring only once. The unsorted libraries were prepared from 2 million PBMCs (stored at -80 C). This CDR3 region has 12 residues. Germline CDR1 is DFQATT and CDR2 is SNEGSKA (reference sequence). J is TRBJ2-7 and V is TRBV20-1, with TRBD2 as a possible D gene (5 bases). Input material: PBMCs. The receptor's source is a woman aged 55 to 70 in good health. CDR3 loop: CSPRRSSYEQYF. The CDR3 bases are TGCAGCCCCCGGAGGAGCTCCTACGAGCAGTACTTC.